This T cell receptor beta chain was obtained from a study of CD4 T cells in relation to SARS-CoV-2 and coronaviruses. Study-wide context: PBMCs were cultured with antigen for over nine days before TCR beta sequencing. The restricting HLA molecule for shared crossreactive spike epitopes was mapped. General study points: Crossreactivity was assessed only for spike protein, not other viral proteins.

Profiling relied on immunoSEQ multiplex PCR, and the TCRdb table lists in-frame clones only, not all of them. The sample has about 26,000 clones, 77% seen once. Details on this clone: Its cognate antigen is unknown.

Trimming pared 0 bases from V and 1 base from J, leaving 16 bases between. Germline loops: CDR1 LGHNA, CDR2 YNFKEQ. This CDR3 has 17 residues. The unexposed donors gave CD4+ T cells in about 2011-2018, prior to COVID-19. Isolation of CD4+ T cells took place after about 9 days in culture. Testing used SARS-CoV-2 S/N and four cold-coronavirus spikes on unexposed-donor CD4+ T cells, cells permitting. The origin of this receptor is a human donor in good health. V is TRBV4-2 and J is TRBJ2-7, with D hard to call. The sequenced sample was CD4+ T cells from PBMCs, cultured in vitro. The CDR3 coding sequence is TGTGCCAGCAGCCAAGATAGTGGAAGGGTATGGTCCTACGAGCAGTACTTC. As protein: CASSQDSGRVWSYEQYF.